Below are 24 T cell receptor beta chains sequenced from a single sample in a study of response to subunit inactivated influenza vaccine. TCRdb re-called the RT-PCR reads with MiXCR, one entry per CDR3 protein. In the table there are some 800,000 distinct CDR3 sequences, 21% of which are singletons. Source: PBMCs from blood, taken 4 to 6 days after vaccination. Source of these receptors: a man between 50 and 59 years old who received an inactivated influenza vaccine.

The chain couples TRBV29-1 to TRBJ1-1; 10 bases are shared with TRBD1. The germline gives CDR1 SQVTM, CDR2 ANQGSEA. J was trimmed by 4 bases and V by 3 bases; bases with no gene match: 8. This CDR3 spans 15 amino acids. CDR3 DNA: TGCAGCGTTGAGCCGGACAGGGGGTTTGGCACTGAAGCTTTCTTT. Residues: CSVEPDRGFGTEAFF.

This clonotype was observed a handful of times. Here the CDR3 DNA reads TGCAGCTGGGGACAGGGGGGAGAGACCCAGTACTTC. Residues: CSWGQGGETQYF. The gene calls are TRBV29-1 and TRBJ2-5, with 11 nucleotides matching TRBD1. This CDR3 region has 12 residues. Trimming removed 8 bases from V and 4 bases from J; junction bases left unmatched: 3. The V gene's germline CDR1 is SQVTM and CDR2 ANQGSEA.

This clonotype appeared many times. The CDR3 sequence is CASKWSGSRTDTQYF. CDR3 coding DNA: TGTGCCAGCAAATGGAGCGGAAGTCGCACAGATACGCAGTATTTT. The chain recombines TRBV6-1 with TRBJ2-3; TRBD2 might be the D (5 bases). V dropped 7 bases and J dropped 1 base, with 15 bases sitting between them. This CDR3 has 15 amino acids. CDR1 is MNHNS, CDR2 SASEGT, per germline.

The gene calls are TRBV20-1 and TRBJ2-1, with 9 bases that match TRBD2. Germline CDR1 reads DFQATT; CDR2 reads SNEGSKA (reference sequence). The ends lost 5 bases at V and 2 bases at J; junction bases unmatched: 7. The CDR3 spans 15 residues. CDR3 sequence: CSAPSSGRTYNEQFF. The CDR3 coding sequence is TGCAGTGCTCCAAGTAGCGGGAGAACCTACAATGAGCAGTTCTTC.

Ten or more counts support this clonotype. This chain uses TRBV4-1 with TRBJ2-3; 7 bases are shared with TRBD1. The CDR3 length is 17 residues. With V trimmed by 1 base and J by 0 bases, 7 bases remained unmatched. CDR1 is MGHRA and CDR2 is YSYEKL in the germline V gene. The CDR3 DNA reads as TGCGCCAGCAGCCAAGCCCCTACAGGGGCCAGCACAGATACGCAGTATTTT. Residues: CASSQAPTGASTDTQYF.

J is TRBJ1-2 and V is TRBV20-1; 7 bases are a match to TRBD1. V shed 5 bases and J 3 bases; nucleotides not matched to a gene: 6. The CDR3 is 13 residues long. Germline assignment: CDR1 DFQATT and CDR2 SNEGSKA (reference sequence). CDR3 loop: CSAAYRGHYGYTF. In DNA form, the CDR3 reads TGCAGTGCTGCTTACAGGGGCCACTATGGCTACACCTTC.

The chain uses TRBV7-2 and TRBJ2-7; D not resolved. V was trimmed by 1 base and J by 0 bases, leaving 10 bases between them. The CDR3 has 15 amino acids. The V gene's germline CDR1 is SGHTA and CDR2 FQGNSA. In DNA, the CDR3 is TGTGCCAGCAGCTTAGGCAGAGCCTTCTCCTACGAGCAGTACTTC. Its translation is CASSLGRAFSYEQYF.

The chain couples TRBV20-1 to TRBJ2-7, with D uncertain. Germline lookup yields CDR1 DFQATT and CDR2 SNEGSKA (reference sequence). Between the trimmed V and J ends, which lost 5 bases and 3 bases, there was a span of 11 bases. CDR3 size: 12 residues. CDR3 nucleotide sequence: TGCAGTGCTCCCAACAGCCACTACGAGCAGTACTTC. It yields the protein CSAPNSHYEQYF.

The sample holds a few counts of this clonotype. This chain uses TRBV11-2 with TRBJ2-3, with 14 bases lining up with TRBD2. Germline V gene sequence: CDR1 SGHAT, CDR2 FQNNGV. The J segment lost 4 bases and the V segment lost 6 bases, leaving 18 bases of the junction unmatched. CDR3 length: 20 residues. The CDR3 reads CASSSGGRGTSGRSADTQYF. Here the CDR3 DNA reads TGTGCCAGCAGTTCGGGGGGCAGGGGGACTAGCGGGAGATCCGCAGATACGCAGTATTTT.

The rearrangement uses TRBV20-1 and TRBJ2-7, with D perhaps TRBD2 (6 bases). In germline, CDR1 is DFQATT, CDR2 SNEGSKA (reference sequence). The V gene lost 4 bases and the J gene lost 0 bases, with 16 bases spanning the gap. The CDR3 has 15 amino acids. As DNA, the CDR3 is TGCAGTGCTAACGGTCCGACTAGTGCCTCCTACGAGCAGTACTTC. It encodes CSANGPTSASYEQYF.

This clonotype was observed a handful of times. The chain combines TRBV6-2 or TRBV6-3 with TRBJ2-5; D uncertain. CDR1 is MNHEY and CDR2 is SVGEGT in the germline V gene. The CDR3 covers 13 residues. The V end was cut by 4 bases, the J end by 5 bases, with 11 bases between. CDR3 in DNA: TGTGCCAGCAGTTCACCGTTCGGGGAGACCCAGTACTTC. Amino acids: CASSSPFGETQYF.

This clonotype was detected only once. The rearrangement uses TRBV25-1 and TRBJ2-7; 10 bases fit TRBD1. The CDR3 has 15 amino acids. Germline CDR1 MGHDK, CDR2 SYGVNS. Trimming cost V 2 bases and J 8 bases; bases outside gene matches: 9. This CDR3 is CASSESGTGEYKQYF. The CDR3 DNA reads as TGTGCCAGCAGTGAAAGCGGGACAGGGGAGTACAAGCAGTACTTC.

This clonotype was seen more than once but under ten times. J is TRBJ2-7 and V is TRBV5-1; D not resolved. The CDR3 runs to 14 residues. CDR1 SGHRS and CDR2 YFSETQ come from the germline V gene. V lost 4 bases, J lost 5 bases, and 16 bases lay in between. The CDR3 coding sequence is TGCGCCAGCAGCGCGAATGCCAGGAACAACGAGCAGTACTTC. Residues: CASSANARNNEQYF.

In its sample, this clonotype was seen a few times. This chain joins TRBV5-1 and TRBJ2-2, with a possible D match to TRBD1 (5 bases). This CDR3 contains 15 residues. The germline gives CDR1 SGHRS, CDR2 YFSETQ. V gave up 3 bases and J gave up 4 bases, with 13 bases separating them. The CDR3 here is CASSSTTDSTGELFF. CDR3 DNA sequence: TGCGCCAGCAGCTCGACGACAGACTCCACCGGGGAGCTGTTTTTT.

This clonotype came up a few times. CDR3 sequence reads: CSARNPGLAGAEQYF. Written as DNA, the CDR3 is TGCAGTGCTAGAAACCCCGGCCTAGCGGGAGCCGAGCAGTACTTC. J is TRBJ2-7 and V is TRBV20-1; 10 positions match TRBD2. The CDR3 is 15 residues long. V lost 2 bases, J lost 6 bases, and 10 bases stayed unmatched. Germline V gene sequence: CDR1 DFQATT, CDR2 SNEGSKA (reference sequence).

The V call is TRBV20-1, the J call TRBJ2-1; weak D call: TRBD1 (6 bases). Trimming removed 6 bases from V and 7 bases from J, with 16 bases in between. Germline values: CDR1 DFQATT, CDR2 SNEGSKA (reference sequence). CDR3 length equals 13 residues. The CDR3 sequence is CSAGAGGRNEQFF. DNA of the CDR3: TGCAGTGCCGGGGCTGGGGGCCGGAATGAGCAGTTCTTC.

This clonotype was counted between two and nine times. V and J are TRBV9 and TRBJ2-1; 11 nucleotides match TRBD2. CDR3 length equals 16 residues. The V segment lost 6 bases and the J segment 6 bases; nucleotides outside the gene matches: 11. Germline CDR1 and CDR2: SGDLS and YYNGEE. The CDR3 DNA reads as TGTGCCAGCACCCCGGGGGTGACTAGCGGGATCAATGAGCAGTTCTTC. It codes for CASTPGVTSGINEQFF.

In its sample, this clonotype was seen many times. The gene calls are TRBV11-2 and TRBJ2-5, with no clear D. Trimming stripped 3 bases from V and 5 bases from J, with 10 bases between. The CDR3 spans 13 residues. In germline, CDR1 is SGHAT, CDR2 FQNNGV. CDR3 protein: CASSLALTETQYF. In DNA, the CDR3 is TGTGCCAGCAGCTTGGCCTTAACGGAGACCCAGTACTTC.

The V call is TRBV20-1, the J call TRBJ2-3; a possible D gene is TRBD1 (6 bases). The ends were cut back, 5 bases at V and 3 bases at J, with 15 bases in the middle. CDR1 and CDR2 from the germline V gene are DFQATT and SNEGSKA (reference sequence). The CDR3 is 14 amino acids. The CDR3 DNA follows: TGCAGTGCTTATGGTGGGGGCTTGACAGATACGCAGTATTTT. Protein product: CSAYGGGLTDTQYF.

The CDR3 region has the DNA TGCAGTGCTAGAGAGGAGGGATTTGGAAACACCATATATTTT. Translation: CSAREEGFGNTIYF. The V gene is TRBV20-1, the J gene TRBJ1-3; no reliable D call. This CDR3 is built from 14 residues. V dropped 0 bases and J dropped 3 bases, with 9 bases sitting between them. Germline loops: CDR1 DFQATT, CDR2 SNEGSKA (reference sequence).

This clonotype was counted between two and nine times. V is TRBV6-5 and J is TRBJ2-5; D not resolved. Between the trimmed V and J ends, which lost 0 bases and 4 bases, there was a span of 9 bases. Germline assignment: CDR1 MNHEY and CDR2 SVGAGI. This CDR3 has 14 residues. CDR3 in amino acids: CASSYSTPRETQYF. The CDR3 DNA is TGTGCCAGCAGTTACTCGACGCCTCGAGAGACCCAGTACTTC.

This clonotype has only a few counts. The chain links TRBV6-5 to TRBJ2-1; 11 nucleotides agree with TRBD2. The CDR3 length is 16 residues. The J segment lost 3 bases and the V segment lost 4 bases, leaving 5 bases of the junction unmatched. Per the germline V gene, CDR1 is MNHEY and CDR2 is SVGAGI. This CDR3 is CASSLIAGGDYNEQFF. The CDR3, as DNA: TGTGCCAGCAGTTTAATAGCGGGAGGGGACTACAATGAGCAGTTCTTC.

Only a few counts were recorded for this clonotype. This chain joins TRBV29-1 and TRBJ1-2; TRBD1 might be the D (5 bases). Trimming removed 6 bases from V and 8 bases from J, with 16 bases in between. Germline V CDR1 and CDR2: SQVTM, ANQGSEA. The CDR3 totals 12 residues. The CDR3 DNA reads as TGCAGCGTCCCACGGGCAGGGTACGGCTACACCTTC. This gives the protein CSVPRAGYGYTF.

V gene TRBV9 combines with J gene TRBJ2-2; D remains unclear. The CDR3 consists of 13 residues. Germline CDR1 is SGDLS and CDR2 is YYNGEE. The V and J ends lost 0 bases and 6 bases respectively, with 6 bases between them. The CDR3 reads CASSVAGSGELFF. The CDR3 DNA is TGTGCCAGCAGCGTAGCCGGATCCGGGGAGCTGTTTTTT. The whole variable domain, filled in from reference TRBV9 and TRBJ2-2, reads DSGVTQTPKHLITATGQRVTLRCSPRSGDLSVYWYQQSLDQGLQFLIQYYNGEERAKGNILERFSAQQFPDLHSELNLSSLELGDSALYFCASSVAGSGELFFGEGSRLTVL.